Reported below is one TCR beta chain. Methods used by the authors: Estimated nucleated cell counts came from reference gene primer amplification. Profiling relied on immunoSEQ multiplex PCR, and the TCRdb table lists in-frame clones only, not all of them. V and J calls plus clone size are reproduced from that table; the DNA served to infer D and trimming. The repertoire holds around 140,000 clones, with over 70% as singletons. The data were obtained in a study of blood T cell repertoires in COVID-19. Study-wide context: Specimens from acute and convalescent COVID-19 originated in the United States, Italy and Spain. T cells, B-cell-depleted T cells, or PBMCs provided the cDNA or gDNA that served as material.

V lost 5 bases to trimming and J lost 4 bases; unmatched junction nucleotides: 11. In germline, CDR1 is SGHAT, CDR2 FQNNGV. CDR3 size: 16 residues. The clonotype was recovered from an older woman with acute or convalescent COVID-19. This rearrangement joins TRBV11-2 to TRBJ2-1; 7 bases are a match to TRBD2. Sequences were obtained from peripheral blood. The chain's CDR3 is CASSPISLAEYNEQFF. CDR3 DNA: TGTGCCAGCAGCCCGATTTCGCTAGCGGAGTACAATGAGCAGTTCTTC.